Given below is one T cell receptor beta chain in context. Its specificity is not known. Treatment was busulfan-fludarabine conditioning, a marrow graft, and cyclophosphamide on days +3 and +4. This sample is part of a study of T cells after posttransplantation cyclophosphamide. Generated by immunoSEQ multiplex PCR, the TCRdb table keeps only in-frame clones and is missing some. The table lists fewer than 45,000 clones, about three quarters of them singletons. Study results and caveats: Recipient CMV seropositivity and CMV reactivation strongly tracked TRB clonality.

V shed 8 bases and J shed 0 bases, with 10 bases lying between them. Germline V gene sequence: CDR1 ENHRY, CDR2 SYGVKD. This CDR3 is built from 13 residues. This chain links TRBV10-3 with TRBJ1-1; D uncertain. This TCR was sampled from a female patient aged 35-55 years who received an allogeneic stem cell transplant from a related donor, was CMV-positive, and had no GVHD. Some of these T cells may belong to the graft donor. Source: CD4+ T cells sorted from blood, taken approximately 2,000 days after a stem cell transplant with posttransplant cyclophosphamide. DNA of the CDR3: TGTGCCATCGGGCCGGTTATGAACACTGAAGCTTTCTTT. Protein sequence: CAIGPVMNTEAFF.